Following are 19 T cell receptor beta chains from one sample sequenced in a study of T-cell reconstitution after alpha-beta-depleted transplantation in children. Library preparation (for TCRbeta) was performed with unique molecular identifiers. TCRdb independently ran MiXCR on the PCR reads; one entry per CDR3 protein. The table has 750,000 to 950,000 distinct CDR3 sequences, 16% seen once. Sequenced material: PBMCs, mostly from graft donor cells, taken 360 days after TCRalphabeta/CD19-depleted stem cell transplant. The receptors were gathered from a male patient between 10 and 17 years old who had a stem cell transplant for acute lymphoblastic leukemia, so the T cells may come from the graft donor.

The CDR3, as DNA: TGCGCCAGCAGCCAGCCGGGACTGGGTTTAGATACGCAGTATTTT. Translation: CASSQPGLGLDTQYF. This chain links TRBV4-1 with TRBJ2-3, with a weak D call TRBD2 (6 bases). CDR3 length equals 15 residues. Trimming cost V 3 bases and J 5 bases, with 15 bases left between them. Germline V CDR1 and CDR2: MGHRA, YSYEKL.

This clonotype was detected ten times or more. The chain uses TRBV13 and TRBJ2-1; D call uncertain. From germline, CDR1 is PRHDT and CDR2 FYEKMQ (reference sequence). This CDR3 is built from 14 residues. The germline V and J ends were trimmed by 4 bases and 6 bases, with 13 bases remaining between them. The CDR3 bases are TGTGCCAGCAGCTCGCCCCTACTAACCAATGAGCAGTTCTTC. It codes for CASSSPLLTNEQFF.

The chain has TRBV29-1 and TRBJ2-7, with D uncertain. This CDR3 has 15 residues. Trimming removed 1 base from V and 1 base from J, with 14 bases in between. CDR1 is SQVTM and CDR2 is ANQGSEA in the germline V gene. In DNA form, the CDR3 reads TGCAGCGTTGAAGGCTACAACCTTACATCCTACGAGCAGTACTTC. Its protein is CSVEGYNLTSYEQYF.

V and J are TRBV13 and TRBJ2-1, with 11 bases aligning to TRBD1. V was pared by 5 bases and J by 3 bases, with 12 bases of the junction left unmatched. The CDR3 spans 18 residues. The germline gives CDR1 PRHDT, CDR2 FYEKMQ (reference sequence). In nucleotides, the CDR3 is TGTGCCAGCAGCCCGGACAGGGGGCTACCCCATGGCTACAATGAGCAGTTCTTC. Protein sequence: CASSPDRGLPHGYNEQFF.

This clonotype has at least ten counts. V usage is TRBV7-9 and J usage is TRBJ2-7; D gene unclear. The germline V gene has CDR1 SEHNR and CDR2 FQNEAQ (reference sequence). V lost 5 bases and J lost 7, with 12 bases in between. This CDR3 has 12 residues. The CDR3 protein is CASSLAREEQYF. The CDR3 region has the DNA TGTGCCAGCAGCCTCGCGAGAGAGGAGCAGTACTTC. The full variable domain, in which reference TRBV7-9 and TRBJ2-7 provide the parts outside the CDR3, is DTGVSQNPRHKITKRGQNVTFRCDPISEHNRLYWYRQTLGQGPEFLTYFQNEAQLEKSRLLSDRFSAERPKGSFSTLEIQRTEQGDSAMYLCASSLAREEQYFGPGTRLTVT.

The chain combines TRBV11-1 with TRBJ2-3; TRBD2 matches 12 bases. The CDR3 length is 18 residues. V dropped 5 bases and J dropped 3; count of bases not matched to a gene: 12. Germline V gene lookup returns CDR1 SGHAT and CDR2 FQDESV (reference sequence). This CDR3 is CASSPPGTSGLVTDTQYF. The CDR3 bases are TGTGCCAGCAGCCCACCCGGGACTAGCGGGCTTGTGACAGATACGCAGTATTTT.

The chain has TRBV9 and TRBJ2-5, with 8 nucleotides matching TRBD1. The V gene end was trimmed by 4 bases and the J gene end by 4 bases; junction bases not matched to a gene: 6. Germline V gives CDR1 SGDLS, CDR2 YYNGEE. The CDR3 contains 14 residues. CDR3 amino acids: CASSPTGGRETQYF. As DNA, the CDR3 is TGTGCCAGCAGCCCTACAGGGGGGAGAGAGACCCAGTACTTC.

J is TRBJ1-2 and V is TRBV7-2; D is uncertain. Germline V gene data show CDR1 as SGHTA and CDR2 as FQGNSA. This CDR3 contains 12 residues. V lost 2 bases and J lost 6, with 7 bases in between. CDR3 residues: CASSLTYDGYTF. DNA for the CDR3: TGTGCCAGCAGCTTAACCTACGATGGCTACACCTTC.

The chain uses TRBV7-6 and TRBJ1-1; the D is unclear. Germline V gives CDR1 SGHVS, CDR2 FNYEAQ. The germline V and J ends were trimmed by 5 bases and 4 bases, with 11 bases remaining between them. The CDR3 is made up of 13 amino acids. This CDR3 reads CASSPPGFTEAFF. In DNA, the CDR3 is TGTGCCAGCAGCCCCCCCGGGTTCACTGAAGCTTTCTTT.

This clonotype was counted ten times or more. The CDR3 spells CSGGNVGTYEQYF. CDR3 nucleotide sequence: TGCAGCGGCGGGAATGTTGGGACCTACGAGCAGTACTTC. The chain uses TRBV29-1 and TRBJ2-7, with D maybe TRBD2 (6 bases). Trimming shortened V by 7 bases and J by 2 bases, and 15 bases separated the two germline ends. Germline CDR1 SQVTM, CDR2 ANQGSEA. The CDR3 runs 13 residues.

This clonotype was seen only a few times. This chain uses TRBV27 with TRBJ2-7, with 10 nucleotides matching TRBD2. The junction had 6 bases not matched to a gene; V was cut back by 8 bases and J by 2 bases. This CDR3 is 14 amino acids long. From germline, CDR1 is MNHEY and CDR2 SMNVEV (reference sequence). The DNA for the CDR3 is TGTGCCAGCGGGTGGACTAGCGGCACCTACGAGCAGTACTTC. Translation gives CASGWTSGTYEQYF.

The chain couples TRBV28 to TRBJ2-7, with D possibly matching TRBD2 (6 bases). Germline CDR1 reads MDHEN; CDR2 reads SYDVKM. V was shortened by 6 bases and J by 0 bases, with 15 bases between the two germline ends. The CDR3 extends over 15 amino acids. The CDR3, as DNA: TGTGCCAGCAGGACCAGCGGGCGGAGCTCCTACGAGCAGTACTTC. It is translated as CASRTSGRSSYEQYF.

This clonotype was detected a few times. The genes are TRBV12-3 or TRBV12-4 and TRBJ2-7, with D maybe TRBD1 (7 bases). The CDR3 has 16 residues. V lost 6 bases and J lost 1, with 19 bases in between. The CDR3 sequence is CASSLRQGGRSYEQYF. In DNA, the CDR3 is TGTGCCAGCAGCCTGAGACAGGGAGGCCGGTCCTACGAGCAGTACTTC.

This clonotype has more than one count but fewer than ten. Here the CDR3 DNA reads TGCGCCAGCAGCCAAGAATTTTTCAGCGGGACCTACGAGCAGTACTTC. It codes for CASSQEFFSGTYEQYF. The chain couples TRBV4-1 to TRBJ2-7; 7 bases are shared with TRBD2. CDR3 size: 16 residues. V dropped 0 bases and J dropped 2; count of bases not matched to a gene: 7. The germline V gene has CDR1 MGHRA and CDR2 YSYEKL.

There are many counts of this clonotype. The chain carries TRBV5-1 and TRBJ2-1; maybe TRBD1 (6 bases). Trimming took off 4 bases at V and 8 bases at J, with 22 bases between the two ends. The CDR3 totals 16 residues. Germline lookup yields CDR1 SGHRS and CDR2 YFSETQ. CDR3 protein: CASSGGGQNFAHEQFF. The DNA of the CDR3 is TGCGCCAGCAGCGGGGGTGGACAGAATTTTGCCCATGAGCAGTTCTTC.

The chain recombines TRBV5-1 with TRBJ2-7; D is perhaps TRBD2 (5 bases). This CDR3 contains 14 residues. Trimming shortened V by 4 bases and J by 3 bases, and 14 bases separated the two germline ends. Per the germline V gene, CDR1 is SGHRS and CDR2 is YFSETQ. In DNA form, the CDR3 reads TGCGCCAGCAGCCGAGCGACACTAGTCTACGAGCAGTACTTC. As protein: CASSRATLVYEQYF.

V usage is TRBV7-2 and J usage is TRBJ2-1; weak D call: TRBD2 (6 bases). Germline V CDR1 and CDR2: SGHTA, FQGNSA. The CDR3 consists of 13 residues. Trimming left V 6 bases short and J 3 bases short, with 9 bases between. CDR3 coding DNA: TGTGCCAGCAGTCGGAGGGACTACAATGAGCAGTTCTTC. This translates into CASSRRDYNEQFF. The whole variable domain, filled in from reference TRBV7-2 and TRBJ2-1, reads GAGVSQSPSNKVTEKGKDVELRCDPISGHTALYWYRQSLGQGLEFLIYFQGNSAPDKSGLPSDRFSAERTGGSVSTLTIQRTQQEDSAVYLCASSRRDYNEQFFGPGTRLTVL.

The chain is built from TRBV2 and TRBJ2-1, with 10 bases lining up with TRBD2. The CDR3 covers 15 residues. Germline V gives CDR1 SNHLY, CDR2 FYNNEI. The junction had 6 bases not matched to a gene; V was cut back by 4 bases and J by 6 bases. This CDR3 is CASSAAGGPLNEQFF. Here the CDR3 DNA reads TGTGCCAGCAGTGCAGCGGGGGGGCCTCTCAATGAGCAGTTCTTC.

The chain employs TRBV7-2 and TRBJ2-7, with TRBD2 matching over 7 bases. This CDR3 is 15 amino acids long. J gave up 2 bases and V 1 base, and 5 bases lay outside the gene matches. In germline, CDR1 is SGHTA, CDR2 FQGNSA. The CDR3 spells CASSLESGAPYEQYF. CDR3 nucleotide sequence: TGTGCCAGCAGCTTAGAAAGCGGGGCCCCCTACGAGCAGTACTTC.